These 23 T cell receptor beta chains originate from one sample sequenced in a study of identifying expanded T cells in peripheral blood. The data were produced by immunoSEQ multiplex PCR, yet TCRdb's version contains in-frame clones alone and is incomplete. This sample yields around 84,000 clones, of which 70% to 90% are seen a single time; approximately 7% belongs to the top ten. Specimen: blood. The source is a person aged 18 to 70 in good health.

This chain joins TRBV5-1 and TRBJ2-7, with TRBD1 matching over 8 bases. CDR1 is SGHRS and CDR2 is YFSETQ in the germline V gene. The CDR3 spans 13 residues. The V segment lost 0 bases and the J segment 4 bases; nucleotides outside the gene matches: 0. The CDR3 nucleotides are TGCGCCAGCAGCTTGGACAGGGGGTACGAGCAGTACTTC. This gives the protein CASSLDRGYEQYF.

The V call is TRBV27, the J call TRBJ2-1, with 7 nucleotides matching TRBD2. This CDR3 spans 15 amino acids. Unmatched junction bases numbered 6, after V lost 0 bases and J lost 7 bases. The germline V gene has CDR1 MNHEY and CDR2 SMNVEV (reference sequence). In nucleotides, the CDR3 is TGTGCCAGCAGTTTATCGGGGGGGTTAGTTAATGAGCAGTTCTTC. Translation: CASSLSGGLVNEQFF.

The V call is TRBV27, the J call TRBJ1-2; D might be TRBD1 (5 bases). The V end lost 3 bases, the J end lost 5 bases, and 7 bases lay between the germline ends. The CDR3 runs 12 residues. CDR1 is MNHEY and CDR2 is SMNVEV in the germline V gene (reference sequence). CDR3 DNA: TGTGCCAGCAGTTTCGGGGGGTATGGCTACACCTTC. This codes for CASSFGGYGYTF.

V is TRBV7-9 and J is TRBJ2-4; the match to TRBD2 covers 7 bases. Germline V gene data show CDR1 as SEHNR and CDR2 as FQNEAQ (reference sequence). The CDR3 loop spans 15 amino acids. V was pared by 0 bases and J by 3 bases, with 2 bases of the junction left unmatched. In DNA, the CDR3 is TGTGCCAGCAGCTTAGCGTCGGGGGGCAAAAACATTCAGTACTTC. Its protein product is CASSLASGGKNIQYF.

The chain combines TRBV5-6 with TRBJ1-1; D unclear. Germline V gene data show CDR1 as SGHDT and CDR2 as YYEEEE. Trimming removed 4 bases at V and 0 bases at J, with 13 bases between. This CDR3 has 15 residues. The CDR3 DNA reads TGTGCCAGCAGCAGGGTTGCGAATATGAACACTGAAGCTTTCTTT. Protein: CASSRVANMNTEAFF.

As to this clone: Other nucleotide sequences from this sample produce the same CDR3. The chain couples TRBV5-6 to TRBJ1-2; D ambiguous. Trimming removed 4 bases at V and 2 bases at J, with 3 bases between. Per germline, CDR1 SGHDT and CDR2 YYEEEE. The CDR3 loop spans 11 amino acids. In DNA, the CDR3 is TGTGCCAGCAGCCTGAACTATGGCTACACCTTC. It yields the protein CASSLNYGYTF. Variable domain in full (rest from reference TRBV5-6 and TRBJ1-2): DAGVTQSPTHLIKTRGQQVTLRCSPKSGHDTVSWYQQALGQGPQFIFQYYEEEERQRGNFPDRFSGHQFPNYSSELNVNALLLGDSALYLCASSLNYGYTFGSGTRLTVV.

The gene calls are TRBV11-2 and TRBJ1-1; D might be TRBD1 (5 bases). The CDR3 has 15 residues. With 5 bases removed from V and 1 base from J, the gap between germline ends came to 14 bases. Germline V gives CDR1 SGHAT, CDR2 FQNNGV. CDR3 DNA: TGTGCCAGCAGCCCTGAGGTGGGGCCGAACACTGAAGCTTTCTTT. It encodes CASSPEVGPNTEAFF. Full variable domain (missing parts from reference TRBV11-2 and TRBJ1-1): EAGVAQSPRYKIIEKRQSVAFWCNPISGHATLYWYQQILGQGPKLLIQFQNNGVVDDSQLPKDRFSAERLKGVDSTLKIQPAKLEDSAVYLCASSPEVGPNTEAFFGQGTRLTVV.

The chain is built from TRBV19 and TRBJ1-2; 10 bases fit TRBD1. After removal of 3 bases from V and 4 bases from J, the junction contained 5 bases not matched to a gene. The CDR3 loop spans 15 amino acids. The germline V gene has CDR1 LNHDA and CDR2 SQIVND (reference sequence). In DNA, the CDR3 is TGTGCCAGTAGTATCGACAGGGGGCCGGGCTATGGCTACACCTTC. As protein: CASSIDRGPGYGYTF.

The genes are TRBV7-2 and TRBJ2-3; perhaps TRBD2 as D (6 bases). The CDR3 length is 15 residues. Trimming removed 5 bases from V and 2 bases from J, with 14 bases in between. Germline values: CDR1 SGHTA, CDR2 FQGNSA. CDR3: CASSPGTGHTDTQYF. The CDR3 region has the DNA TGTGCCAGCAGCCCCGGGACTGGCCACACAGATACGCAGTATTTT.

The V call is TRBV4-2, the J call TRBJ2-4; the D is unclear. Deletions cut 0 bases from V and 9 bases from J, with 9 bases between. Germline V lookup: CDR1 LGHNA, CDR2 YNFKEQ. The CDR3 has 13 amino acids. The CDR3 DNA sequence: TGTGCCAGCAGCCAAGATACAGTAGCCATTCAGTACTTC. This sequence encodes CASSQDTVAIQYF.

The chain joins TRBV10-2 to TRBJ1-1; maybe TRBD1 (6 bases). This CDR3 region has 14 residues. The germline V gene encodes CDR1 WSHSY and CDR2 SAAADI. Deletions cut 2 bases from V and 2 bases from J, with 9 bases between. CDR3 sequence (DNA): TGCGCCAGCAGTGAGGCGACAGGAAACACTGAAGCTTTCTTT. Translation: CASSEATGNTEAFF.

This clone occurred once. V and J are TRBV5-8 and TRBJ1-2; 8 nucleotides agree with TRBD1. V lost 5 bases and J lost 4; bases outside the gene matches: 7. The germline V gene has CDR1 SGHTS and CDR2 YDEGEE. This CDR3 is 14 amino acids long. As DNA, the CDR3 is TGTGCCAGCAGGCTGGCAGGGGGCGGCTATGGCTACACCTTC. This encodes CASRLAGGGYGYTF.

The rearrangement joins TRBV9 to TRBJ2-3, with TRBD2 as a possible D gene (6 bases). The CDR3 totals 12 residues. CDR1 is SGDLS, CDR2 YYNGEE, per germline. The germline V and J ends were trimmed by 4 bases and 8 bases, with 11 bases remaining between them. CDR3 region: CASSPQEGTQYF. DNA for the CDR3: TGTGCCAGCAGCCCTCAGGAGGGTACGCAGTATTTT. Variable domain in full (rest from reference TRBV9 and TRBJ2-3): DSGVTQTPKHLITATGQRVTLRCSPRSGDLSVYWYQQSLDQGLQFLIQYYNGEERAKGNILERFSAQQFPDLHSELNLSSLELGDSALYFCASSPQEGTQYFGPGTRLTVL.

CDR3: CTSSQGYVGLNTGELFF. The CDR3 nucleotides are TGCACCAGCAGCCAAGGTTATGTCGGCCTCAACACCGGGGAGCTGTTTTTT. This chain joins TRBV1 and TRBJ2-2. TRBV1 has pseudogene status. The CDR3 runs to 17 residues.

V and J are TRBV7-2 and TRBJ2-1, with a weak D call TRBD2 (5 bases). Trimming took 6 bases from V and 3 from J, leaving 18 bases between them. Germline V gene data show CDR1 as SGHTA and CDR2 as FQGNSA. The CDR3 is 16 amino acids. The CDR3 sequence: CASRTTRSGIYNEQFF. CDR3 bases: TGTGCCAGCAGGACGACGCGGTCGGGGATCTACAATGAGCAGTTCTTC. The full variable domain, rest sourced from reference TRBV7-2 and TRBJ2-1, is GAGVSQSPSNKVTEKGKDVELRCDPISGHTALYWYRQSLGQGLEFLIYFQGNSAPDKSGLPSDRFSAERTGGSVSTLTIQRTQQEDSAVYLCASRTTRSGIYNEQFFGPGTRLTVL.

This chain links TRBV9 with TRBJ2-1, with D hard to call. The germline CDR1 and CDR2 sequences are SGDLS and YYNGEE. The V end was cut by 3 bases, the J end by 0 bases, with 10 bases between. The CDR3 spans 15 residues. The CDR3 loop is CASSDVESSYNEQFF. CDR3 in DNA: TGTGCCAGCAGCGACGTGGAAAGCTCCTACAATGAGCAGTTCTTC. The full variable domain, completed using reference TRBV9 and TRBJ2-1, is DSGVTQTPKHLITATGQRVTLRCSPRSGDLSVYWYQQSLDQGLQFLIQYYNGEERAKGNILERFSAQQFPDLHSELNLSSLELGDSALYFCASSDVESSYNEQFFGPGTRLTVL.

CDR3 residues: CASSDTDRGTEAFF. The CDR3 DNA reads TGTGCCAGCAGTGACACCGACAGGGGTACTGAAGCTTTCTTT. The chain joins TRBV6-4 to TRBJ1-1, with 8 bases matching TRBD1. This CDR3 has 14 amino acids. Germline CDR1 MRHNA, CDR2 SNTAGT. After removal of 2 bases from V and 5 bases from J, the junction contained 4 bases not matched to a gene.

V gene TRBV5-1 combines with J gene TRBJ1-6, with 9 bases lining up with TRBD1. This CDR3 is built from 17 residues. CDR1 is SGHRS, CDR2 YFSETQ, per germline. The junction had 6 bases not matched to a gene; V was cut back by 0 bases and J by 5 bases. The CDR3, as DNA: TGCGCCAGCAGCTTGGCCGGGACAGGGATAAATAATTCACCCCTCCACTTT. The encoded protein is CASSLAGTGINNSPLHF.

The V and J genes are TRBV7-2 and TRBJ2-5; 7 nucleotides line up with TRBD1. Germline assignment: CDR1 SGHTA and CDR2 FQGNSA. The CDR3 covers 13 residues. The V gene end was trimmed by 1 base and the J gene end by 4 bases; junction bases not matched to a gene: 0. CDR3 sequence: CASSLGQGETQYF. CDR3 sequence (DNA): TGTGCCAGCAGCTTAGGACAGGGAGAGACCCAGTACTTC.

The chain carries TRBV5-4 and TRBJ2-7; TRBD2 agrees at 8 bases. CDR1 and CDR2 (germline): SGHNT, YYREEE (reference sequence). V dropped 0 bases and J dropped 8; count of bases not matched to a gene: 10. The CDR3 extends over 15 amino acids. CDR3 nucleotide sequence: TGTGCCAGCAGCTTGGTCGGACTAGCTGTAAGTCAGCAGTACTTC. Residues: CASSLVGLAVSQQYF.

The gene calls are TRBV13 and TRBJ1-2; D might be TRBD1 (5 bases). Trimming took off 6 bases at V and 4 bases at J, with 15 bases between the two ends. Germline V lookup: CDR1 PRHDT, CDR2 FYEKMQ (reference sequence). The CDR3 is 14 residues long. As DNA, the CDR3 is TGTGCCAGCAGGGAGGCCGGGGCCTCCTATGGCTACACCTTC. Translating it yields CASREAGASYGYTF.

The CDR3 spells CASSLSGSGGRGAFF. The CDR3 DNA reads TGTGCCAGCAGCTTAAGTGGTAGTGGGGGAAGAGGAGCTTTCTTT. The chain combines TRBV7-2 with TRBJ1-1; D may be TRBD1 (5 bases). Germline V gives CDR1 SGHTA, CDR2 FQGNSA. The length of the CDR3 is 15 residues. The germline V and J ends were trimmed by 2 bases and 10 bases, with 20 bases remaining between them.

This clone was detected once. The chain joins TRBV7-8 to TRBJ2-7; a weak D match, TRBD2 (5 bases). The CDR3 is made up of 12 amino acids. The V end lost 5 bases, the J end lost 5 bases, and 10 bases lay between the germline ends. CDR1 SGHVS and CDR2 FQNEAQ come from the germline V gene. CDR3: CASSLGGHEQYF. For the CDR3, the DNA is TGTGCCAGCAGCCTTGGAGGCCACGAGCAGTACTTC.